One and the same sample provided the 26 T cell receptor beta chains below, sequenced in a study of cytomegalovirus exposure and HLA in healthy donors. PCR involved 60 Vbeta and 13 Jbeta primers. TCRdb's copy holds only in-frame clones and misses some; the assay was immunoSEQ multiplex PCR. The data hold under 150,000 clones, with approximately 80% observed a single time. Sample: PBMCs. These receptors were taken from a woman in her 40s in good health and CMV-seropositive.

This chain uses TRBV11-3 with TRBJ2-1; perhaps TRBD1 as D (5 bases). Per the germline V gene, CDR1 is SGHNT and CDR2 is YENEEA. Trimming cost V 4 bases and J 0 bases, with 13 bases left between them. The CDR3 totals 16 residues. CDR3 region: CASSSRQSHSYNEQFF. As DNA, the CDR3 is TGTGCCAGCAGCTCCCGACAGAGCCACTCCTACAATGAGCAGTTCTTC.

The chain has TRBV7-8 and TRBJ1-1, with 8 nucleotides matching TRBD1. Germline V lookup: CDR1 SGHVS, CDR2 FQNEAQ. With 1 base clipped from V and 4 bases from J, the junction kept 2 bases outside the gene matches. The CDR3 covers 14 residues. The CDR3 spells CASSLVDRGTEAFF. CDR3 nucleotides: TGTGCCAGCAGCTTAGTTGACAGGGGCACTGAAGCTTTCTTT.

The V call is TRBV19, the J call TRBJ2-5, with 7 bases aligning to TRBD1. Gene TRBJ2-7 matches the end of the DNA better, so the J call may be wrong. The CDR3 is made up of 14 amino acids. From germline, CDR1 is LNHDA and CDR2 SQIVND (reference sequence). DNA of the CDR3: TGTGCCAGTAGTCCCGACAGGGACCACTACGAGCAGTACTTC. Translating gives CASSPDRDHYEQYF.

This chain joins TRBV5-6 and TRBJ2-7; 10 bases match TRBD1. Germline lookup yields CDR1 SGHDT and CDR2 YYEEEE. Losses at the gene ends were 6 bases for V and 7 bases for J; bases not matched to a gene: 19. The CDR3 has 17 residues. The CDR3 sequence is CASIKIRGWDRGPEQYF. DNA for the CDR3: TGTGCCAGCATCAAGATACGAGGCTGGGACAGGGGACCAGAGCAGTACTTC.

This chain joins TRBV10-3 and TRBJ1-1; maybe TRBD1 (5 bases). V gave up 0 bases and J gave up 4 bases, with 9 bases separating them. Germline V CDR1 and CDR2: ENHRY, SYGVKD. The CDR3 covers 14 residues. The CDR3 loop reads CAISESPGRTEAFF. The CDR3 bases are TGTGCCATCAGTGAGTCCCCAGGGCGCACTGAAGCTTTCTTT.

The J gene is TRBJ2-4, the V gene TRBV5-1, with 7 bases aligning to TRBD2. The CDR3 extends over 17 amino acids. V shed 1 base, J shed 0 bases, and the junction held 7 bases outside the gene matches. The germline V gene has CDR1 SGHRS and CDR2 YFSETQ. Here the CDR3 reads CASSLSGGSLAKNIQYF. The CDR3, as DNA: TGCGCCAGCAGCTTGTCCGGCGGGAGTCTAGCCAAAAACATTCAGTACTTC.

The rearrangement joins TRBV11-1 to TRBJ1-6; maybe TRBD1 (6 bases). The germline V and J ends were trimmed by 4 bases and 1 base, with 20 bases remaining between them. This CDR3 comprises 19 residues. Germline V gene data show CDR1 as SGHAT and CDR2 as FQDESV (reference sequence). CDR3 in amino acids: CASSSQGRECSSYNSPLHF. CDR3 DNA sequence: TGTGCCAGCAGCTCACAGGGCAGGGAATGCTCATCCTATAATTCACCCCTCCACTTT.

This chain links TRBV5-5 with TRBJ2-7; TRBD1 matches 7 bases. This CDR3 has 15 amino acids. Germline V CDR1 and CDR2: SGHKS, YYEKEE (reference sequence). Trimming removed 0 bases from V and 3 bases from J; junction bases left unmatched: 6. CDR3 DNA: TGTGCCAGCAGCTTGGCCGGGACAGAATACTACGAGCAGTACTTC. As protein: CASSLAGTEYYEQYF.

The table lists this clone with a few counts. The chain combines TRBV2 with TRBJ2-5, with TRBD1 as a possible D gene (6 bases). The DNA end is more similar to TRBJ2-7, so the J call may be wrong. Germline V lookup: CDR1 SNHLY, CDR2 FYNNEI. There are 16 residues in the CDR3. The CDR3 DNA is TGTGCCAGCAGTGGGTTGTTCGGGACAACAAGCTACGAGCAGTACTTC. Protein sequence: CASSGLFGTTSYEQYF.

In its sample, this clone was seen once. The chain is built from TRBV6-5 and TRBJ1-1, with no clear D. The CDR3 has 13 amino acids. Germline CDR1 and CDR2: MNHEY and SVGAGI. V shed 2 bases and J shed 0 bases, with 4 bases lying between them. The CDR3 region is CASSYTVNTEAFF. Written as DNA, the CDR3 is TGTGCCAGCAGTTACACGGTGAACACTGAAGCTTTCTTT.

This clone was observed a handful of times. The chain has TRBV30 and TRBJ1-1, with D maybe TRBD1 (6 bases). V was clipped by 1 base and J by 4 bases, with 10 bases between them. The CDR3 covers 13 residues. Germline assignment: CDR1 GTSNPN and CDR2 SVGIG (reference sequence). The CDR3, as DNA: TGTGCCTGGAGTGACCAGGGGTCCACTGAAGCTTTCTTT. Protein: CAWSDQGSTEAFF.

V usage is TRBV28 and J usage is TRBJ2-1; 9 bases map to TRBD2. Germline V gives CDR1 MDHEN, CDR2 SYDVKM. The CDR3 length is 14 residues. V shed 4 bases, J shed 6 bases, and the junction held 4 bases outside the gene matches. This CDR3 reads CASSSSGRPNEQFF. The CDR3 DNA sequence: TGTGCCAGCAGTTCCAGCGGGAGGCCCAATGAGCAGTTCTTC.

CDR3 amino acids: CASSKERGETQYF. As DNA, the CDR3 is TGTGCCAGCAGCAAAGAAAGGGGAGAGACCCAGTACTTC. The J gene is TRBJ2-5, the V gene TRBV21-1; the table names TRBD1, a call not compared with the DNA. TRBV21-1 represents a pseudogene. This CDR3 region has 13 residues.

This sequence joins TRBV6-1 and TRBJ1-1, with 7 nucleotides matching TRBD1. The trim removed 6 bases at V and 6 bases at J, leaving 1 base unmatched. The CDR3 loop spans 11 amino acids. Per the germline V gene, CDR1 is MNHNS and CDR2 is SASEGT. As DNA, the CDR3 is TGTGCCAGCAGCCAGGGGGCTGAAGCTTTCTTT. Amino acids: CASSQGAEAFF.

This clone was picked up a small number of times. CDR3 DNA sequence: TGTGCCAGCAGCTTCGCAGCGCTAGACACCGGGGAGCTGTTTTTT. It specifies CASSFAALDTGELFF. The chain recombines TRBV7-2 with TRBJ2-2; D unclear. Germline CDR1 and CDR2: SGHTA and FQGNSA. The V gene lost 3 bases and the J gene lost 3 bases, with 11 bases spanning the gap. The length of the CDR3 is 15 residues. Using reference TRBV7-2 and TRBJ2-2 for the parts outside the CDR3, the full variable domain is GAGVSQSPSNKVTEKGKDVELRCDPISGHTALYWYRQSLGQGLEFLIYFQGNSAPDKSGLPSDRFSAERTGGSVSTLTIQRTQQEDSAVYLCASSFAALDTGELFFGEGSRLTVL.

V is TRBV5-1 and J is TRBJ2-6, with 10 nucleotides matching TRBD1. From germline, CDR1 is SGHRS and CDR2 YFSETQ. The CDR3 length is 17 residues. Unmatched junction bases numbered 8, after V lost 5 bases and J lost 3 bases. CDR3 bases: TGCGCCAGCAGGCTGGACAGGGGGTTCAGTGGGGCCAACGTCCTGACTTTC. It specifies CASRLDRGFSGANVLTF. Drawing the rest from reference TRBV5-1 and TRBJ2-6, the complete variable domain is KAGVTQTPRYLIKTRGQQVTLSCSPISGHRSVSWYQQTPGQGLQFLFEYFSETQRNKGNFPGRFSGRQFSNSRSEMNVSTLELGDSALYLCASRLDRGFSGANVLTFGAGSRLTVL.

The V gene is TRBV29-1, the J gene TRBJ1-2; maybe TRBD1 (5 bases). Trimming cost V 3 bases and J 0 bases, with 14 bases left between them. CDR1 is SQVTM and CDR2 is ANQGSEA in the germline V gene. The CDR3 is 15 residues long. This CDR3 reads CSVDLRQRTNYGYTF. DNA for the CDR3: TGCAGCGTTGATTTAAGACAGAGGACTAACTATGGCTACACCTTC.

CDR3 amino acids: CASSLDRSTDTQYF. CDR3 bases: TGCGCCAGCAGCTTGGACCGGAGCACAGATACGCAGTATTTT. The chain links TRBV5-1 to TRBJ2-3; D gene uncertain. Germline assignment: CDR1 SGHRS and CDR2 YFSETQ. The CDR3 is 14 residues long. V dropped 0 bases and J dropped 0 bases, with 5 bases sitting between them.

This clone was picked up a small number of times. This chain connects TRBV7-9 to TRBJ2-3; 7 bases match TRBD2. CDR3 length: 16 residues. CDR1 is SEHNR and CDR2 is FQNEAQ in the germline V gene (reference sequence). V trimming: 1 base; J trimming: 2 bases; junction bases outside the gene matches: 6. This chain's CDR3 is CASSLVGSGPTDTQYF. The CDR3 DNA sequence: TGTGCCAGCAGCTTAGTTGGTAGCGGGCCCACAGATACGCAGTATTTT.

J is TRBJ2-7 and V is TRBV27; 9 bases match TRBD2. With 3 bases clipped from V and 2 bases from J, the junction kept 14 bases outside the gene matches. The CDR3 spans 18 residues. Germline CDR1 reads MNHEY; CDR2 reads SMNVEV (reference sequence). In DNA form, the CDR3 reads TGTGCCAGCAGTTTTGGTAGCGGGGTAGCGGGAGACGCCTACGAGCAGTACTTC. Residues: CASSFGSGVAGDAYEQYF.

V gene TRBV11-2 combines with J gene TRBJ2-7; D may be TRBD2 (6 bases). Germline V CDR1 and CDR2: SGHAT, FQNNGV. V dropped 11 bases and J dropped 5 bases, with 16 bases sitting between them. The CDR3 runs 12 residues. The CDR3 nucleotides are TGTGCCCGCGGGGCACCCAAGAACGAGCAGTACTTC. Protein sequence: CARGAPKNEQYF.

This chain uses TRBV7-9 with TRBJ2-1, with 12 bases lining up with TRBD2. Germline CDR1 and CDR2: SEHNR and FQNEAQ (reference sequence). Losses at the gene ends were 7 bases for V and 7 bases for J; bases not matched to a gene: 8. The CDR3 is made up of 15 amino acids. CDR3 DNA sequence: TGTGCCAGCACCCTTGGGACTAGCGGGCCTAATGAGCAGTTCTTC. Translated: CASTLGTSGPNEQFF.

The chain has TRBV4-2 and TRBJ1-5; TRBD1 is a possible D gene (5 bases). Germline CDR1 and CDR2: LGHNA and YNFKEQ. The V and J ends lost 1 base and 8 bases respectively, with 15 bases between them. The CDR3 totals 15 residues. For the CDR3, the DNA is TGTGCCAGCAGCCAAGGGGACGGGGGATGGGAGCCCCAGCATTTT. It translates to CASSQGDGGWEPQHF.

The chain employs TRBV11-2 and TRBJ1-5, with 9 bases identical to TRBD1. Germline V gives CDR1 SGHAT, CDR2 FQNNGV. The V segment lost 0 bases and the J segment 5 bases; nucleotides outside the gene matches: 5. This CDR3 has 16 residues. As DNA, the CDR3 is TGTGCCAGCAGCTTAGAAGGGACAGGGTGGGATCAGCCCCAGCATTTT. It yields the protein CASSLEGTGWDQPQHF.

This clone was seen only a few times. The chain combines TRBV6-6 with TRBJ2-4; 7 bases fit TRBD2. The germline V gene has CDR1 MNHNY and CDR2 SVGAGI (reference sequence). The CDR3 runs 12 residues. V trimming: 4 bases; J trimming: 8 bases; junction bases outside the gene matches: 2. The CDR3: CASSWSGDIQYF. CDR3 in DNA: TGTGCCAGCAGTTGGAGCGGGGACATTCAGTACTTC.

A few counts support this clone. This chain connects TRBV5-1 to TRBJ2-1; 10 bases agree with TRBD1. This CDR3 has 14 residues. CDR1 SGHRS and CDR2 YFSETQ come from the germline V gene. The V and J ends lost 3 bases and 10 bases, in that order; junction bases with no gene match: 7. CDR3 DNA sequence: TGCGCCAGCAGCTACGGACAGGGGGGGAGCGAGCAGTTCTTC. It encodes CASSYGQGGSEQFF.